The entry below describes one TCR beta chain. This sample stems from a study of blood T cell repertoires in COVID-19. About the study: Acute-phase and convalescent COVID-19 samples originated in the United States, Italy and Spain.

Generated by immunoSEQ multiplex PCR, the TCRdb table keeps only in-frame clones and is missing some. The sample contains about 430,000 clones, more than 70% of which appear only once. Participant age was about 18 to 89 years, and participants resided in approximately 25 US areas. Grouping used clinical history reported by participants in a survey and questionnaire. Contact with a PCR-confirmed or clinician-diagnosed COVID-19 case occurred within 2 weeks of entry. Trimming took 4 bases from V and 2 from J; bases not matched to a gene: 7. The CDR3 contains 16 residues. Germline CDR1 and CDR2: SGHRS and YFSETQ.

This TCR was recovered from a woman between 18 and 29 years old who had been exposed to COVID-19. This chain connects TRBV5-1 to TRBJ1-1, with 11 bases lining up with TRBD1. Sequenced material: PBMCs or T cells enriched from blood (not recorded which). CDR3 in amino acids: CASSIRTGGANTEAFF. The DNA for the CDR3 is TGCGCCAGCAGCATAAGGACAGGGGGCGCTAACACTGAAGCTTTCTTT. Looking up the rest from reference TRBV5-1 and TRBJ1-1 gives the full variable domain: KAGVTQTPRYLIKTRGQQVTLSCSPISGHRSVSWYQQTPGQGLQFLFEYFSETQRNKGNFPGRFSGRQFSNSRSEMNVSTLELGDSALYLCASSIRTGGANTEAFFGQGTRLTVV.